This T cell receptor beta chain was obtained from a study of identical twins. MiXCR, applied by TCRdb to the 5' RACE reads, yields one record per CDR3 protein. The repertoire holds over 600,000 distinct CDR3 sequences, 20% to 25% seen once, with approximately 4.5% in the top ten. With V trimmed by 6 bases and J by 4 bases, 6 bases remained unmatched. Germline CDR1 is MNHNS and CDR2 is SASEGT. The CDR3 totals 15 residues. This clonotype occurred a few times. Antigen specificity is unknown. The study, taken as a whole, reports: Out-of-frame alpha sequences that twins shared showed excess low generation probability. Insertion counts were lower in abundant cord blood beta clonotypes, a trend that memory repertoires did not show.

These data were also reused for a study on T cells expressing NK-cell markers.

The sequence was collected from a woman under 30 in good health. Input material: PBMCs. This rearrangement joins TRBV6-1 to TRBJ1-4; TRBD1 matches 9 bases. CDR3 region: CASRLHRGLNEKLFF. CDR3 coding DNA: TGTGCCAGCAGACTTCACAGGGGGCTTAATGAAAAACTGTTTTTT.